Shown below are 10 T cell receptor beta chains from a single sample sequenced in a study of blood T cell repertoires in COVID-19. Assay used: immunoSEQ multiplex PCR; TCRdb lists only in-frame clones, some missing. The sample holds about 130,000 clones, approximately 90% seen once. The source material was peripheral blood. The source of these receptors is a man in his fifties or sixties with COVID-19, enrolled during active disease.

Here the CDR3 reads CASSFRNTREPQHF. The CDR3 bases are TGTGCCAGCAGTTTTAGGAACACCCGGGAGCCCCAGCATTTT. The chain joins TRBV6-2 or TRBV6-3 to TRBJ1-5; no definite D call. From germline, CDR1 is MNHEY and CDR2 SVGEGT. This CDR3 has 14 residues. V gave up 4 bases and J gave up 8 bases, with 15 bases separating them.

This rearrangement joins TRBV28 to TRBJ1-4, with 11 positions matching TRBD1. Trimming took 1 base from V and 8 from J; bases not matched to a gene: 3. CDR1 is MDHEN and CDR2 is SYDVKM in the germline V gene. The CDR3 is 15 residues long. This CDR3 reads CASSLSGQGGEKLFF. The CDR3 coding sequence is TGTGCCAGCAGTTTATCGGGACAGGGGGGGGAAAAACTGTTTTTT.

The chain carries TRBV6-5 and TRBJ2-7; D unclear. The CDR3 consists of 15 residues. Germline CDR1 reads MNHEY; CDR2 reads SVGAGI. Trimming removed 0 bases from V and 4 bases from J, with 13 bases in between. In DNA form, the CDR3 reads TGTGCCAGCAGTTACTCCCTGCGGAGTGGGTACGAGCAGTACTTC. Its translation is CASSYSLRSGYEQYF.

CDR3 sequence reads: CASSNRPGGQRGNQPQHF. In DNA, the CDR3 is TGTGCCAGTAGTAACCGACCAGGGGGACAGAGAGGCAATCAGCCCCAGCATTTT. This chain joins TRBV19 and TRBJ1-5, with 7 positions matching TRBD1. This CDR3 comprises 18 residues. From germline, CDR1 is LNHDA and CDR2 SQIVND (reference sequence). Trimming at V came to 4 bases and at J to 2 bases, leaving 14 bases not matched to a gene.

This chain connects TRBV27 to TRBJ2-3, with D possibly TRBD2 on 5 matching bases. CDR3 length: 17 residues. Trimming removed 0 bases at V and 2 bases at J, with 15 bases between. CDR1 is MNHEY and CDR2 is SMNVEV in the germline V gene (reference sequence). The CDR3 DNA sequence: TGTGCCAGCAGTTTATCCCCCCTCGGGATCCTCACAGATACGCAGTATTTT. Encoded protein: CASSLSPLGILTDTQYF.

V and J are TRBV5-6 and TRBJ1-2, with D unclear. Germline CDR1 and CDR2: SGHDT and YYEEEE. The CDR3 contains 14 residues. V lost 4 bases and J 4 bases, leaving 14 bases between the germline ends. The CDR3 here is CASSGLGETYGYTF. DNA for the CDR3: TGTGCCAGCAGCGGCCTAGGAGAGACCTATGGCTACACCTTC.

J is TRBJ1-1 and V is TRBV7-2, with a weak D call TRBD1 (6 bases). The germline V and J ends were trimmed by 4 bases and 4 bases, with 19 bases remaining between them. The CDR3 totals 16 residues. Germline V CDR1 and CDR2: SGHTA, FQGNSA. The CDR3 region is CASSSGTLRGGTEAFF. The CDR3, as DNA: TGTGCCAGCAGCTCCGGGACACTCCGCGGAGGCACTGAAGCTTTCTTT.

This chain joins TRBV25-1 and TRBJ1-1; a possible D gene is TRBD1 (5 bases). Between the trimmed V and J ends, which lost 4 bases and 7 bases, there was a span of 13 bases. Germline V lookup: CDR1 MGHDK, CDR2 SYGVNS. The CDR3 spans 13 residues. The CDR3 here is CASSAQGQGEAFF. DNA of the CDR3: TGTGCCAGCAGTGCGCAGGGCCAGGGTGAAGCTTTCTTT.

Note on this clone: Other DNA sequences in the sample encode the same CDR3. CDR3 residues: CASTGVNTEAFF. DNA of the CDR3: TGTGCCAGCACCGGAGTGAACACTGAAGCTTTCTTT. The J gene is TRBJ1-1, the V gene TRBV6-5, with D hard to call. Germline V gene data show CDR1 as MNHEY and CDR2 as SVGAGI. The CDR3 runs 12 residues. V was shortened by 7 bases and J by 0 bases, with 6 bases between the two germline ends.

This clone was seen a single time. The CDR3 loop reads CASSALTKNTDTQYF. Written as DNA, the CDR3 is TGTGCCAGCAGCGCCTTGACAAAAAACACAGATACGCAGTATTTT. The chain combines TRBV5-6 with TRBJ2-3; D is unclear. The CDR3 is 15 residues long. The germline V gene encodes CDR1 SGHDT and CDR2 YYEEEE. Trimming took off 4 bases at V and 2 bases at J, with 14 bases between the two ends.